This T cell receptor (beta chain) was found in a study of T cells of healthy individuals. This clonotype is medium-sized within its sample. CDR3 length equals 16 residues. With 0 bases removed from V and 7 bases from J, the gap between germline ends came to 20 bases. Looked up from germline, CDR1 is DFQATT and CDR2 is SNEGSKA (reference sequence). MiXCR, run by TCRdb on the 5' RACE reads, gives a single entry per CDR3 protein. The sample comprises around 63,000 distinct CDR3 sequences, 15% to 20% of which are singletons, and approximately 4.8% rests with the top ten. V gene TRBV20-1 combines with J gene TRBJ2-3; D gene ambiguous. The sequence was collected from a human donor in good health. The CDR3, as DNA: TGCAGTGCTAGAGATCTCTCACTCTCTGCCCCTCATACGCAGTATTTT. Translating gives CSARDLSLSAPHTQYF.